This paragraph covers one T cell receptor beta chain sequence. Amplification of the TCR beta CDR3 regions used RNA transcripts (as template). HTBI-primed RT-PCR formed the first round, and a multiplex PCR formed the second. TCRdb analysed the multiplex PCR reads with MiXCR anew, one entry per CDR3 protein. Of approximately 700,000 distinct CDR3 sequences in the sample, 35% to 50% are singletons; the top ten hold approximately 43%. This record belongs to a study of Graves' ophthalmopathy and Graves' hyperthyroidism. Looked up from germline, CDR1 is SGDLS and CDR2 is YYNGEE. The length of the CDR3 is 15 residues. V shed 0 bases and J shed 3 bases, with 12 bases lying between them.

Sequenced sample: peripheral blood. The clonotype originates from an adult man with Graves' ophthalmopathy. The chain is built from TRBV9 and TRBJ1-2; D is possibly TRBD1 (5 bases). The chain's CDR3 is CASSVDGGSDYGYTF. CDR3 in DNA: TGTGCCAGCAGCGTAGATGGGGGGTCTGACTATGGCTACACCTTC.